A single sample is the source of the 27 T cell receptor beta chains below, sequenced in a study of T-cell reconstitution after alpha-beta-depleted transplantation in children. A library of TCRbeta sequences, prepared with unique molecular identifiers, was generated. MiXCR, applied by TCRdb to the PCR reads, yields one record per CDR3 protein. The repertoire holds over 400,000 distinct CDR3 sequences, around two fifths seen once, with around a quarter in the top ten. Sequences were derived from PBMCs, sampled before TCRalphabeta/CD19-depleted stem cell transplant. Source of these receptors: a girl aged 2 to 9 with aplastic anemia, due to receive a stem cell transplant.

The table lists this clonotype with a few counts. This rearrangement joins TRBV5-6 to TRBJ2-6; D is ambiguous. V was cut by 3 bases and J by 1 base, with 8 bases left in between. This CDR3 comprises 15 residues. The germline gives CDR1 SGHDT, CDR2 YYEEEE. CDR3 loop: CASSYRVSGANVLTF. The CDR3 bases are TGTGCCAGCAGCTATCGGGTTTCTGGGGCCAACGTCCTGACTTTC.

This clonotype was seen a few times. The chain couples TRBV14 to TRBJ2-1, with D possibly being TRBD1 or TRBD2 (5 bases each). Trimming took 1 base from V and 6 from J, leaving 13 bases between them. The CDR3 is made up of 15 amino acids. Germline loops: CDR1 SGHDN, CDR2 FVKESK. As DNA, the CDR3 is TGTGCCAGCAGCCAAGTTTGGGGGAACGGCAATGAGCAGTTCTTC. Protein product: CASSQVWGNGNEQFF.

This clonotype turned up a few times. The chain carries TRBV6-5 and TRBJ2-3; D remains unclear. CDR1 and CDR2 from the germline V gene are MNHEY and SVGAGI. Trimming removed 8 bases from V and 2 bases from J, with 11 bases in between. This CDR3 has 13 amino acids. The CDR3 sequence is CASSLQNTDTQYF. In DNA form, the CDR3 reads TGTGCCAGCTCGTTACAAAACACAGATACGCAGTATTTT.

The V and J genes are TRBV20-1 and TRBJ2-3; TRBD2 agrees at 15 bases. The V gene end was trimmed by 5 bases and the J gene end by 6 bases; junction bases not matched to a gene: 6. The CDR3 has 15 residues. Germline lookup yields CDR1 DFQATT and CDR2 SNEGSKA (reference sequence). CDR3: CSARGLAGGSDTQYF. DNA of the CDR3: TGCAGTGCTCGTGGACTAGCGGGAGGGTCGGATACGCAGTATTTT.

This clonotype was counted ten times or more. The rearrangement uses TRBV28 and TRBJ1-5; D possibly corresponds to TRBD1 (6 bases). The germline V and J ends were trimmed by 10 bases and 6 bases, with 13 bases remaining between them. Germline V CDR1 and CDR2: MDHEN, SYDVKM. This CDR3 comprises 12 residues. The CDR3 nucleotides read TGTGCCACCCGACAGGTTGTTCAGCCCCAGCATTTT. Residues: CATRQVVQPQHF. Complete variable domain (other parts from reference TRBV28 and TRBJ1-5): DVKVTQSSRYLVKRTGEKVFLECVQDMDHENMFWYRQDPGLGLRLIYFSYDVKMKEKGDIPEGYSVSREKKERFSLILESASTNQTSMYLCATRQVVQPQHFGDGTRLSIL.

The genes are TRBV19 and TRBJ2-7, with a possible D match to TRBD2 (6 bases). V dropped 3 bases and J dropped 2 bases, with 20 bases sitting between them. This CDR3 has 17 amino acids. Germline V lookup: CDR1 LNHDA, CDR2 SQIVND (reference sequence). This chain's CDR3 is CASSISYRDLLTYEQYF. The CDR3 coding sequence is TGTGCCAGTAGTATCTCCTACCGGGACTTACTTACCTACGAGCAGTACTTC.

This clonotype has only a few counts. The chain joins TRBV7-2 to TRBJ1-5, with a possible D match to TRBD1 (5 bases). Trimming cost V 5 bases and J 8 bases, with 13 bases left between them. Germline CDR1 is SGHTA and CDR2 is FQGNSA. The CDR3 runs to 13 residues. CDR3 bases: TGTGCCAGCAGCCCCTGGGGAGGGGAGCCCCAGCATTTT. Protein sequence: CASSPWGGEPQHF.

The chain is built from TRBV10-3 and TRBJ2-3; 8 bases align to TRBD2. Germline CDR1 and CDR2: ENHRY and SYGVKD. The CDR3 totals 17 residues. V shed 0 bases, J shed 6 bases, and the junction held 11 bases outside the gene matches. CDR3 bases: TGTGCCATCAGTGAGTCGATGAGCGGGAGATGCAAGGATACGCAGTATTTT. This translates into CAISESMSGRCKDTQYF.

This clonotype was seen a handful of times. The chain has TRBV20-1 and TRBJ2-7, with D perhaps matching TRBD1 (6 bases). Trimming pared 1 base from V and 2 bases from J, leaving 6 bases between. The CDR3 length is 12 residues. Per germline, CDR1 DFQATT and CDR2 SNEGSKA (reference sequence). The CDR3 bases are TGCAGTGCTAGAGGGGGGCCCTACGAGCAGTACTTC. Translation: CSARGGPYEQYF.

The CDR3 spells CAISVQGAALGYTF. DNA of the CDR3: TGTGCCATCAGTGTACAGGGGGCAGCTCTTGGCTACACCTTC. The gene calls are TRBV10-3 and TRBJ1-2, with 9 nucleotides matching TRBD1. The junction had 7 bases not matched to a gene; V was cut back by 4 bases and J by 7 bases. Looked up from germline, CDR1 is ENHRY and CDR2 is SYGVKD. The CDR3 covers 14 residues.

At least ten counts were recorded for this clonotype. J is TRBJ1-2 and V is TRBV20-1, with 10 bases aligning to TRBD1. The CDR3 is 14 residues long. J gave up 2 bases and V 6 bases, and 6 bases lay outside the gene matches. Per the germline V gene, CDR1 is DFQATT and CDR2 is SNEGSKA (reference sequence). This CDR3 reads CSARGTGENYGYTF. As DNA, the CDR3 is TGCAGTGCGAGGGGGACAGGGGAAAACTATGGCTACACCTTC.

This clonotype was seen more than once but under ten times. This sequence joins TRBV25-1 and TRBJ1-1; D gene uncertain. V was cut by 4 bases and J by 11 bases, with 11 bases left in between. The CDR3 extends over 11 amino acids. CDR1 and CDR2 (germline): MGHDK, SYGVNS. CDR3 nucleotides: TGTGCCAGCAGTGCCGGGTCGGGTGCTTTCTTT. Its protein is CASSAGSGAFF.

The J gene is TRBJ1-5, the V gene TRBV30; D is perhaps TRBD1 (6 bases). Germline CDR1 GTSNPN, CDR2 SVGIG (reference sequence). With 2 bases removed from V and 1 base from J, the gap between germline ends came to 6 bases. The CDR3 consists of 13 residues. This CDR3 reads CAWSQGSNQPQHF. As DNA, the CDR3 is TGTGCCTGGAGTCAGGGGAGCAATCAGCCCCAGCATTTT.

This clonotype was detected ten times or more. The rearrangement joins TRBV7-2 to TRBJ2-3; 7 bases match TRBD2. CDR1 and CDR2 from the germline V gene are SGHTA and FQGNSA. The CDR3 contains 15 residues. V dropped 1 base and J dropped 2; count of bases not matched to a gene: 3. The DNA for the CDR3 is TGTGCCAGCAGCTTAGGGCTAGCGGCCACAGATACGCAGTATTTT. It codes for CASSLGLAATDTQYF.

Only a few counts were recorded for this clonotype. The genes are TRBV6-1 and TRBJ2-1; no clear D. The CDR3 has 13 amino acids. Looked up from germline, CDR1 is MNHNS and CDR2 is SASEGT. The V gene lost 1 base and the J gene lost 12 bases, with 13 bases spanning the gap. In DNA, the CDR3 is TGTGCCAGCAGTGAAGGGGAAAGCTGGGGGCAGTTCTTC. Translated, it gives CASSEGESWGQFF.

This rearrangement joins TRBV20-1 to TRBJ1-5; TRBD1 aligns across 8 bases. This CDR3 region has 13 residues. V was pared by 6 bases and J by 3 bases, with 4 bases of the junction left unmatched. Germline V CDR1 and CDR2: DFQATT, SNEGSKA (reference sequence). Written as DNA, the CDR3 is TGCAGTGCCCTGACAGGGGCCAATCAGCCCCAGCATTTT. Translated: CSALTGANQPQHF.

The V gene is TRBV20-1, the J gene TRBJ2-7, with 8 bases fitting TRBD2. CDR3 length: 13 amino acids. Losses at the gene ends were 1 base for V and 3 bases for J; bases not matched to a gene: 2. The germline CDR1 and CDR2 sequences are DFQATT and SNEGSKA (reference sequence). The CDR3, as DNA: TGCAGTGCTAGAGTAAGCGGGAGCTACGAGCAGTACTTC. Amino acid sequence: CSARVSGSYEQYF.

As DNA, the CDR3 is TGTGCCAGCAGTATACAGGGGTCGAATCAGCCCCAGCATTTT. It specifies CASSIQGSNQPQHF. The chain joins TRBV12-3 or TRBV12-4 to TRBJ1-5; 7 bases line up with TRBD1. There are 14 residues in the CDR3. V shed 5 bases, J shed 4 bases, and the junction held 5 bases outside the gene matches.

The J gene is TRBJ2-1, the V gene TRBV20-1, with D possibly being TRBD1 or TRBD2 (5 bases each). This CDR3 has 15 amino acids. Trimming took 6 bases from V and 6 from J, leaving 21 bases between them. The V gene's germline CDR1 is DFQATT and CDR2 SNEGSKA (reference sequence). The CDR3, as DNA: TGCAGTGCCACTCTAAGAGGGGCTAGCCCCAATGAGCAGTTCTTC. Protein: CSATLRGASPNEQFF.

This clonotype was seen a handful of times. The genes are TRBV27 and TRBJ2-3; 10 bases are shared with TRBD2. This CDR3 is built from 16 residues. Trimming took 5 bases from V and 2 from J; bases not matched to a gene: 7. Germline V lookup: CDR1 MNHEY, CDR2 SMNVEV (reference sequence). The DNA of the CDR3 is TGTGCCAGCAGTGCCCGGACTAGCGGATTCACAGATACGCAGTATTTT. Residues: CASSARTSGFTDTQYF.

The chain has TRBV6-5 and TRBJ2-2; D call uncertain. CDR3 size: 12 residues. Trimming cost V 7 bases and J 6 bases, with 9 bases left between them. Germline V gives CDR1 MNHEY, CDR2 SVGAGI. CDR3 sequence (DNA): TGTGCCAGCAAACAAGGGCCCGGGGAGCTGTTTTTT. Its translation: CASKQGPGELFF.

The gene calls are TRBV7-2 and TRBJ2-1, with TRBD2 as a possible D gene (10 bases). Trimming shortened V by 4 bases and J by 4 bases, and 20 bases separated the two germline ends. This CDR3 has 17 amino acids. Germline V gene lookup returns CDR1 SGHTA and CDR2 FQGNSA. CDR3 nucleotides: TGTGCCAGCAGCTGGGGACAGGGACTAGCGTCTTACAATGAGCAGTTCTTC. It codes for CASSWGQGLASYNEQFF.

V and J are TRBV20-1 and TRBJ1-6; the D gene is possibly TRBD1 (5 bases). CDR3 size: 16 residues. Trimming took off 5 bases at V and 0 bases at J, with 14 bases between the two ends. Germline values: CDR1 DFQATT, CDR2 SNEGSKA (reference sequence). The CDR3 sequence is CSAGGGSSSYNSPLHF. The CDR3 DNA is TGCAGTGCTGGTGGGGGGTCTAGCTCCTATAATTCACCCCTCCACTTT.

The chain uses TRBV6-1 and TRBJ1-5; no reliable D call. Germline CDR1 is MNHNS and CDR2 is SASEGT. V lost 6 bases and J 4 bases, leaving 16 bases between the germline ends. This CDR3 has 15 residues. CDR3 coding DNA: TGTGCCAGCAGGCTCCTTAGTCGGGGTAATCAGCCCCAGCATTTT. This gives the protein CASRLLSRGNQPQHF.

The chain has TRBV7-9 and TRBJ1-1; D remains ambiguous. Germline values: CDR1 SEHNR, CDR2 FQNEAQ (reference sequence). V gave up 3 bases and J gave up 4 bases, with 12 bases separating them. The CDR3 contains 14 residues. This CDR3 is CASSFSGSGTEAFF. CDR3 nucleotide sequence: TGTGCCAGCAGCTTTTCGGGGTCTGGCACTGAAGCTTTCTTT.

This clonotype came up once. The chain uses TRBV28 and TRBJ2-5, with 13 positions matching TRBD2. V lost 2 bases, J lost 5 bases, and 11 bases stayed unmatched. The CDR3 extends over 18 amino acids. Germline-derived CDR1 and CDR2 are MDHEN and SYDVKM. The CDR3 is CASSLGAPGLAGQETQYF. The CDR3 DNA sequence: TGTGCCAGCAGTTTAGGGGCTCCGGGACTAGCGGGACAGGAGACCCAGTACTTC.

This clonotype has a count of ten or more. This chain's CDR3 is CSARVRAGVYNEQFF. The CDR3 DNA reads as TGCAGTGCTAGGGTCCGAGCGGGGGTCTACAATGAGCAGTTCTTC. V and J are TRBV20-1 and TRBJ2-1; 8 bases are shared with TRBD2. The CDR3 runs to 15 residues. V was clipped by 3 bases and J by 3 bases; unmatched bases: 7. Per the germline V gene, CDR1 is DFQATT and CDR2 is SNEGSKA (reference sequence).